This record looks at one T cell receptor (beta chain) sequence and its context. V was clipped by 4 bases and J by 10 bases, with 11 bases between them. CDR1 is MNHEY and CDR2 is SMNVEV in the germline V gene (reference sequence). The CDR3 loop spans 12 amino acids. The data were obtained in a study of blood T cell repertoires in COVID-19. About the study: Collection of acute and convalescent COVID-19 samples took place in the United States, Italy and Spain.

Profiled with immunoSEQ multiplex PCR; TCRdb holds only in-frame clones, not every one. The data hold around 170,000 clones, with roughly four fifths observed a single time. The chain links TRBV27 to TRBJ2-1, with D unclear. The sample consisted of peripheral blood. This clonotype was obtained from a man aged 25 to 40 with active or convalescent COVID-19. CDR3 DNA: TGTGCCAGCAGTTACCCTATGCAAGAGCAGTTCTTC. It specifies CASSYPMQEQFF.